These 18 T cell receptor beta chains were all obtained from the same sample, sequenced in a study of graft-versus-host responses after intestinal transplantation. Which antigens these TCRs recognize remains unknown. Sequencing was performed with immunoSEQ multiplex PCR; in TCRdb, only in-frame clones are kept and a portion is missing. The sample has around 110,000 clones, over 75% seen once. The sample here was unstimulated CD4+ T cells sorted from spleen or lymph node cells, taken before intestinal transplant. These receptor sequences come from a human donor who received an intestinal transplant.

The chain carries TRBV19 and TRBJ1-4; D remains unclear. This CDR3 contains 14 residues. Trimming shortened V by 7 bases and J by 3 bases, and 12 bases separated the two germline ends. CDR1 is LNHDA and CDR2 is SQIVND in the germline V gene (reference sequence). CDR3 amino acids: CASKAGSPNEKLFF. In nucleotides, the CDR3 is TGTGCCAGTAAAGCGGGCAGTCCTAATGAAAAACTGTTTTTT.

The rearrangement uses TRBV4-1 and TRBJ1-2; D is unclear. CDR1 and CDR2 (germline): MGHRA, YSYEKL. The CDR3 consists of 12 residues. With 3 bases removed from V and 2 bases from J, the gap between germline ends came to 4 bases. The CDR3 here is CASSQQNYGYTF. The CDR3 bases are TGCGCCAGCAGCCAGCAGAACTATGGCTACACCTTC.

CDR3 DNA: TGTGCCAGCAGCCCCAGGGCGGGGGGGCAGTGGGGTTGGGATACGCAGTATTTT. Encoded protein: CASSPRAGGQWGWDTQYF. The J gene is TRBJ2-3, the V gene TRBV7-2, with 9 bases identical to TRBD2. The V segment lost 5 bases and the J segment 6 bases; nucleotides outside the gene matches: 18. The CDR3 sequence is 18 residues long. Looked up from germline, CDR1 is SGHTA and CDR2 is FQGNSA.

The V and J genes are TRBV30 and TRBJ1-2; D possibly corresponds to TRBD1 (5 bases). Germline-derived CDR1 and CDR2 are GTSNPN and SVGIG (reference sequence). The CDR3 contains 13 residues. Deletions cut 4 bases from V and 6 bases from J, with 15 bases between. The CDR3 sequence: CAWNPDTAHGYTF. CDR3 coding DNA: TGTGCCTGGAACCCGGACACGGCCCATGGCTACACCTTC.

The chain links TRBV7-2 to TRBJ1-2; D might be TRBD1 (6 bases). The CDR3 length is 14 residues. The germline V and J ends were trimmed by 0 bases and 4 bases, with 9 bases remaining between them. The germline CDR1 and CDR2 sequences are SGHTA and FQGNSA. For the CDR3, the DNA is TGTGCCAGCAGCTTAGCTGGGGGCGGCTATGGCTACACCTTC. Amino acid sequence: CASSLAGGGYGYTF.

The V and J genes are TRBV5-1 and TRBJ2-7; tentatively, D is TRBD1 (6 bases). Germline assignment: CDR1 SGHRS and CDR2 YFSETQ. The germline V and J ends were trimmed by 7 bases and 0 bases, with 26 bases remaining between them. This CDR3 contains 18 residues. The DNA of the CDR3 is TGCGCCAGCTCAGATTTCCCTCCCGGGACACTCAGCTCCTACGAGCAGTACTTC. Its protein product is CASSDFPPGTLSSYEQYF.

This clone was found once. The V gene is TRBV7-6, the J gene TRBJ2-1; the match to TRBD2 covers 10 bases. CDR1 SGHVS and CDR2 FNYEAQ come from the germline V gene. The CDR3 length is 17 residues. With V trimmed by 5 bases and J by 0 bases, 7 bases remained unmatched. The CDR3 nucleotides are TGTGCCAGCAGCCCTAGCGGGGGCCATAGCTCCTACAATGAGCAGTTCTTC. Translation gives CASSPSGGHSSYNEQFF.

This clone was seen a single time. The rearrangement joins TRBV21-1 to TRBJ1-4; the D call TRBD1 from the table was never checked on the DNA. TRBV21-1 is deemed a pseudogene. The CDR3 runs 16 residues. CDR3 loop: CASGINRGATNEKLFF. The DNA for the CDR3 is TGTGCCAGCGGAATTAACAGGGGTGCAACTAATGAAAAACTGTTTTTT.

This clone was detected only once. The chain couples TRBV28 to TRBJ2-3; no clear D gene. The CDR3 is 12 amino acids. In germline, CDR1 is MDHEN, CDR2 SYDVKM. Trimming took 5 bases from V and 4 from J, leaving 7 bases between them. The DNA of the CDR3 is TGTGCCAGCAGTCCGCAGTCAGATACGCAGTATTTT. This sequence encodes CASSPQSDTQYF.

This sequence joins TRBV10-3 and TRBJ2-7, with 8 bases that match TRBD1. The CDR3 is 12 amino acids. After removal of 10 bases from V and 1 base from J, the junction contained 3 bases not matched to a gene. CDR1 is ENHRY, CDR2 SYGVKD, per germline. The CDR3 loop is CATRDRSYEQYF. Here the CDR3 DNA reads TGTGCCACCCGGGACAGGTCCTACGAGCAGTACTTC.

The V call is TRBV5-6, the J call TRBJ1-5, with 7 positions matching TRBD1. The CDR3 has 16 amino acids. The germline CDR1 and CDR2 sequences are SGHDT and YYEEEE. The ends lost 3 bases at V and 1 base at J; junction bases unmatched: 7. CDR3 amino acids: CASSSQGQKSNQPQHF. CDR3 coding DNA: TGTGCCAGCAGCTCACAGGGACAGAAAAGCAATCAGCCCCAGCATTTT.

This chain connects TRBV7-6 to TRBJ1-1; TRBD1 aligns across 12 bases. The CDR3 consists of 17 residues. Germline V gives CDR1 SGHVS, CDR2 FNYEAQ. Trimming cost V 5 bases and J 0 bases; bases outside gene matches: 7. The CDR3 DNA reads as TGTGCCAGCAGCCCCGGGACAGGGGGCGAGGTGAACACTGAAGCTTTCTTT. It specifies CASSPGTGGEVNTEAFF.

The DNA for the CDR3 is TGTGCCAGCAGTTTGACAGTAACCTACGAGCAGTACTTC. Its protein product is CASSLTVTYEQYF. The chain couples TRBV28 to TRBJ2-7, with D maybe TRBD1 (5 bases). The CDR3 is 13 residues long. The V and J ends lost 3 bases and 2 bases respectively, with 8 bases between them. Germline CDR1 and CDR2: MDHEN and SYDVKM.

This chain joins TRBV12-5 and TRBJ2-5; possible D gene TRBD1, 6 bases. Trimming took 6 bases from V and 3 from J, leaving 11 bases between them. In germline, CDR1 is LGHNT, CDR2 FRNRAP. The CDR3 has 13 residues. The CDR3 is CASGIEGEETQYF. CDR3 DNA sequence: TGTGCTAGTGGCATCGAGGGGGAAGAGACCCAGTACTTC.

To note about this clone: Other DNA sequences in this sample translate to the same CDR3. The J gene is TRBJ1-2, the V gene TRBV5-5; 9 nucleotides agree with TRBD1. The CDR3 has 13 amino acids. In germline, CDR1 is SGHKS, CDR2 YYEKEE (reference sequence). The trim removed 2 bases at V and 5 bases at J, leaving 1 base unmatched. DNA of the CDR3: TGTGCCAGCAGCTTACAGGGGGCATATGGCTACACCTTC. Its protein is CASSLQGAYGYTF.

The J gene is TRBJ2-7, the V gene TRBV7-2; 8 bases map to TRBD2. J gave up 2 bases and V 5 bases, and 8 bases lay outside the gene matches. The CDR3 has 15 amino acids. Germline loops: CDR1 SGHTA, CDR2 FQGNSA. Written as DNA, the CDR3 is TGTGCCAGCAGCGAAGAAGTAGCGGGGCCCTACGAGCAGTACTTC. This codes for CASSEEVAGPYEQYF. The full variable domain, in which reference TRBV7-2 and TRBJ2-7 provide the parts outside the CDR3, is GAGVSQSPSNKVTEKGKDVELRCDPISGHTALYWYRQSLGQGLEFLIYFQGNSAPDKSGLPSDRFSAERTGGSVSTLTIQRTQQEDSAVYLCASSEEVAGPYEQYFGPGTRLTVT.

This clone is a singleton in its sample. The chain couples TRBV7-2 to TRBJ2-7; D possibly corresponds to TRBD1 (5 bases). This CDR3 comprises 14 residues. V lost 1 base, J lost 3 bases, and 10 bases lay in between. The germline V gene has CDR1 SGHTA and CDR2 FQGNSA. DNA of the CDR3: TGTGCCAGCAGCTTAGGGGGCGAATACTACGAGCAGTACTTC. It yields the protein CASSLGGEYYEQYF.

The genes are TRBV7-2 and TRBJ1-3; D might be TRBD1 (5 bases). The germline V and J ends were trimmed by 5 bases and 0 bases, with 17 bases remaining between them. Germline V CDR1 and CDR2: SGHTA, FQGNSA. This CDR3 has 17 residues. The DNA for the CDR3 is TGTGCCAGCAGCCGACCGGGGGTACCCGGCTCTGGAAACACCATATATTTT. This translates into CASSRPGVPGSGNTIYF.